Presented here are 32 T cell receptor beta chains from one specimen sequenced in a study of blood T cell repertoires in COVID-19. Data came from immunoSEQ multiplex PCR; TCRdb stores just in-frame clones and leaves some out. The profile covers about 270,000 clones, with 86% appearing a single time and about 12% taken by the ten largest. The sample was peripheral blood. The receptors come from a woman aged 25 to 39 with COVID-19, enrolled during active disease.

The chain combines TRBV27 with TRBJ1-2; no reliable D call. Germline V lookup: CDR1 MNHEY, CDR2 SMNVEV (reference sequence). The CDR3 is 16 amino acids. The V and J ends lost 6 bases and 4 bases respectively, with 21 bases between them. CDR3 bases: TGTGCCAGCAGATGGGTCCGGGGTACGGACGGCTATGGCTACACCTTC. Encoded protein: CASRWVRGTDGYGYTF.

The V call is TRBV28, the J call TRBJ2-3; TRBD2 agrees at 11 bases. Germline V lookup: CDR1 MDHEN, CDR2 SYDVKM. The ends lost 5 bases at V and 5 bases at J; junction bases unmatched: 3. This CDR3 region has 14 residues. CDR3 nucleotides: TGTGCCAGCAGTGTACTAGCGGGGGTAGATACGCAGTATTTT. It yields the protein CASSVLAGVDTQYF.

This chain joins TRBV24-1 and TRBJ1-6, with 8 bases lining up with TRBD1. Trimming removed 2 bases from V and 7 bases from J; junction bases left unmatched: 6. The CDR3 spans 16 residues. Germline V gene sequence: CDR1 KGHDR, CDR2 SFDVKD. CDR3 bases: TGTGCCACCAGTGATTCCGGACAGGGAATCAATTCACCCCTCCACTTT. This gives the protein CATSDSGQGINSPLHF.

The chain carries TRBV9 and TRBJ2-3, with 10 bases aligning to TRBD2. V gave up 1 base and J gave up 5 bases; unmatched junction bases: 13. This CDR3 has 18 amino acids. The germline V gene has CDR1 SGDLS and CDR2 YYNGEE. CDR3 region: CASSVFMGLAGVGDTQYF. CDR3 nucleotide sequence: TGTGCCAGCAGCGTATTTATGGGGCTAGCGGGGGTAGGAGATACGCAGTATTTT.

For the CDR3, the DNA is TGTGCCAGCAGCAGCGACAGGGTGGACCAAGCTTTCTTT. Its protein is CASSSDRVDQAFF. This chain uses TRBV5-4 with TRBJ1-1, with 7 bases fitting TRBD1. CDR1 is SGHNT and CDR2 is YYREEE in the germline V gene (reference sequence). The CDR3 totals 13 residues. V dropped 4 bases and J dropped 9; count of bases not matched to a gene: 9. Using reference TRBV5-4 and TRBJ1-1 for the parts outside the CDR3, the full variable domain is ETGVTQSPTHLIKTRGQQVTLRCSSQSGHNTVSWYQQALGQGPQFIFQYYREEENGRGNFPPRFSGLQFPNYSSELNVNALELDDSALYLCASSSDRVDQAFFGQGTRLTVV.

V and J are TRBV5-4 and TRBJ2-3; D is uncertain. The germline CDR1 and CDR2 sequences are SGHNT and YYREEE (reference sequence). The CDR3 has 12 amino acids. The germline V and J ends were trimmed by 0 bases and 7 bases, with 6 bases remaining between them. CDR3 bases: TGTGCCAGCAGCTTGGATTTCAATACGCAGTATTTT. Protein: CASSLDFNTQYF.

The chain links TRBV14 to TRBJ2-7; TRBD1 matches at 7 bases. The ends lost 3 bases at V and 7 bases at J; junction bases unmatched: 9. CDR1 is SGHDN, CDR2 FVKESK, per germline. CDR3 length: 14 residues. The DNA of the CDR3 is TGTGCCAGCAGCCACGGACGTTACAGGGGAGAGCAGTACTTC. This codes for CASSHGRYRGEQYF. Based on the CDR3 plus reference TRBV14 and TRBJ2-7, the full variable domain is EAGVTQFPSHSVIEKGQTVTLRCDPISGHDNLYWYRRVMGKEIKFLLHFVKESKQDESGMPNNRFLAERTGGTYSTLKVQPAELEDSGVYFCASSHGRYRGEQYFGPGTRLTVT.

In this sample, this clone turned up a few times. The chain uses TRBV27 and TRBJ2-7; D not certain. Germline V gives CDR1 MNHEY, CDR2 SMNVEV (reference sequence). This CDR3 has 13 amino acids. V was clipped by 4 bases and J by 0 bases, with 7 bases between them. This CDR3 is CASSYRSSYEQYF. CDR3 bases: TGTGCCAGCAGTTATCGCAGCTCCTACGAGCAGTACTTC.

The chain uses TRBV25-1 and TRBJ1-3; the D gene is possibly TRBD1 (5 bases). This CDR3 region has 15 residues. Trimming shortened V by 5 bases and J by 4 bases, and 15 bases separated the two germline ends. Germline-derived CDR1 and CDR2 are MGHDK and SYGVNS. The chain's CDR3 is CASSPGPWVGNTIYF. The CDR3 DNA follows: TGTGCCAGCAGTCCAGGGCCCTGGGTGGGAAACACCATATATTTT.

This rearrangement joins TRBV27 to TRBJ1-6, with TRBD1 matching over 8 bases. Per the germline V gene, CDR1 is MNHEY and CDR2 is SMNVEV (reference sequence). V was pared by 7 bases and J by 7 bases, with 9 bases of the junction left unmatched. The CDR3 is 15 amino acids. The CDR3 loop is CASNPGGGLNSPLHF. The CDR3, as DNA: TGTGCCAGCAACCCAGGGGGCGGTTTGAATTCACCCCTCCACTTT.

J is TRBJ2-3 and V is TRBV29-1, with TRBD2 as a possible D gene (5 bases). Trimming pared 2 bases from V and 0 bases from J, leaving 12 bases between. Looked up from germline, CDR1 is SQVTM and CDR2 is ANQGSEA. The CDR3 has 15 amino acids. In DNA form, the CDR3 reads TGCAGCGTTGAATGGGCTAGCAGAAGCACAGATACGCAGTATTTT. It codes for CSVEWASRSTDTQYF.

The V and J genes are TRBV3-1 (or the pseudogene TRBV3-2) and TRBJ1-6, with TRBD1 as a possible D gene (5 bases). Germline assignment: CDR1 LGHDT and CDR2 YNNKEL (reference sequence). V was trimmed by 6 bases and J by 5 bases, leaving 8 bases between them. This CDR3 comprises 13 residues. The CDR3 bases are TGTGCCAGCAGAAGGGGTAATAATTCACCCCTCCACTTT. Amino acid sequence: CASRRGNNSPLHF.

The chain couples TRBV3-1 (or the pseudogene TRBV3-2) to TRBJ2-7; TRBD2 aligns across 7 bases. The V gene's germline CDR1 is LGHDT and CDR2 YNNKEL (reference sequence). The V gene end was trimmed by 8 bases and the J gene end by 2 bases; junction bases not matched to a gene: 3. CDR3 length: 12 amino acids. DNA for the CDR3: TGTGCCAGCGGAGCGGGGACCTACGAGCAGTACTTC. It codes for CASGAGTYEQYF.

The chain joins TRBV28 to TRBJ1-4, with D perhaps matching TRBD1 (6 bases). The V gene's germline CDR1 is MDHEN and CDR2 SYDVKM. V lost 4 bases, J lost 0 bases, and 21 bases lay in between. The CDR3 is 19 residues long. The CDR3 DNA is TGTGCCAGCAGTTCGACCCGAACAGGGAGGGGAGCAACTAATGAAAAACTGTTTTTT. It yields the protein CASSSTRTGRGATNEKLFF.

This rearrangement joins TRBV6-5 to TRBJ1-1, with 9 bases aligning to TRBD1. The CDR3 has 14 amino acids. In germline, CDR1 is MNHEY, CDR2 SVGAGI. After removal of 7 bases from V and 3 bases from J, the junction contained 6 bases not matched to a gene. CDR3 residues: CASIQGAGYTEAFF. CDR3 DNA: TGTGCCAGCATACAGGGGGCGGGATACACTGAAGCTTTCTTT.

The chain joins TRBV27 to TRBJ2-7; 7 bases line up with TRBD1. The length of the CDR3 is 15 residues. J lost 1 base, V lost 7 bases, and 10 bases had no gene match. Germline V gene lookup returns CDR1 MNHEY and CDR2 SMNVEV (reference sequence). The CDR3 nucleotides are TGTGCCAGCAAGGGAGACAGGGAAATATCCTACGAGCAGTACTTC. This encodes CASKGDREISYEQYF.

This sequence joins TRBV5-1 and TRBJ2-7; 10 bases align to TRBD2. The CDR3 consists of 15 residues. V dropped 5 bases and J dropped 2; count of bases not matched to a gene: 7. Germline CDR1 is SGHRS and CDR2 is YFSETQ. The CDR3 is CASRPGSGGAYEQYF. CDR3 nucleotides: TGCGCCAGCAGACCCGGCAGCGGGGGGGCCTACGAGCAGTACTTC.

The chain uses TRBV6-1 and TRBJ1-4, with D perhaps TRBD1 (6 bases). Germline-derived CDR1 and CDR2 are MNHNS and SASEGT. The V end was cut by 2 bases, the J end by 5 bases, with 9 bases between. There are 14 residues in the CDR3. The CDR3 nucleotides read TGTGCCAGCAGTGAAAGGGGGAACAATGAAAAACTGTTTTTT. Translation: CASSERGNNEKLFF.

This CDR3 is CASSRTGDLTYEQYF. CDR3 sequence (DNA): TGTGCCAGCAGCCGAACAGGAGATCTAACCTACGAGCAGTACTTC. The chain employs TRBV7-9 and TRBJ2-7; D might be TRBD1 (5 bases). This CDR3 is 15 amino acids long. V lost 5 bases and J lost 2, with 16 bases in between. The germline V gene has CDR1 SEHNR and CDR2 FQNEAQ (reference sequence).

The V and J genes are TRBV9 and TRBJ1-2, with D perhaps matching TRBD1 (6 bases). Trimming pared 3 bases from V and 7 bases from J, leaving 19 bases between. This CDR3 spans 15 amino acids. The germline gives CDR1 SGDLS, CDR2 YYNGEE. The CDR3: CASSATGGAISGYTF. CDR3 bases: TGTGCCAGCAGCGCGACAGGTGGGGCCATAAGTGGCTACACCTTC.

The chain joins TRBV2 to TRBJ1-2, with unresolved D. CDR1 and CDR2 from the germline V gene are SNHLY and FYNNEI. The CDR3 runs 12 residues. The germline V and J ends were trimmed by 6 bases and 4 bases, with 9 bases remaining between them. The CDR3 is CASSAGPYGYTF. CDR3 sequence (DNA): TGTGCCAGCAGCGCGGGCCCCTATGGCTACACCTTC.

The chain carries TRBV5-1 and TRBJ1-3, with 7 nucleotides matching TRBD1. CDR3 length equals 15 residues. Germline V gives CDR1 SGHRS, CDR2 YFSETQ. J gave up 7 bases and V 2 bases, and 9 bases lay outside the gene matches. The CDR3: CASSLSEGARNTIYF. The CDR3 DNA follows: TGCGCCAGCAGCTTAAGTGAGGGGGCGCGTAACACCATATATTTT.

The chain uses TRBV27 and TRBJ1-1; D remains ambiguous. The germline V and J ends were trimmed by 5 bases and 13 bases, with 17 bases remaining between them. Germline CDR1 MNHEY, CDR2 SMNVEV (reference sequence). The CDR3 runs 12 residues. The CDR3 is CASSGREFVVFF. In nucleotides, the CDR3 is TGTGCCAGCAGTGGGAGGGAGTTTGTAGTTTTCTTT.

This clone showed up just a few times. This sequence joins TRBV19 and TRBJ1-2; D gene unclear. CDR3 length equals 12 residues. Trimming removed 3 bases from V and 7 bases from J, with 9 bases in between. Germline-derived CDR1 and CDR2 are LNHDA and SQIVND (reference sequence). CDR3 in amino acids: CASSIAGSGYTF. DNA of the CDR3: TGTGCCAGTAGTATTGCTGGTAGTGGCTACACCTTC.

This clone was seen just once. J is TRBJ1-2 and V is TRBV5-4; 8 bases fit TRBD1. The CDR3 totals 16 residues. Germline V gene data show CDR1 as SGHNT and CDR2 as YYREEE (reference sequence). The junction had 10 bases not matched to a gene; V was cut back by 4 bases and J by 2 bases. The CDR3 region is CASSRMGQARNYGYTF. The CDR3 DNA follows: TGTGCCAGCAGCCGCATGGGACAGGCGAGGAACTATGGCTACACCTTC.

The chain links TRBV5-5 to TRBJ2-2; D possibly corresponds to TRBD1 (6 bases). Germline V gene data show CDR1 as SGHKS and CDR2 as YYEKEE (reference sequence). The ends were cut back, 0 bases at V and 2 bases at J, with 11 bases in the middle. The CDR3 totals 16 residues. The CDR3 DNA sequence: TGTGCCAGCAGCTTGGGTTGGGGGCCTAACACCGGGGAGCTGTTTTTT. Translated: CASSLGWGPNTGELFF.

The rearrangement uses TRBV13 and TRBJ2-7; TRBD2 agrees at 14 bases. J lost 5 bases, V lost 5 bases, and 2 bases had no gene match. Germline loops: CDR1 PRHDT, CDR2 FYEKMQ (reference sequence). CDR3 length equals 14 residues. CDR3 DNA: TGTGCCAGCAGCCAGGGACTAGCGGGGGACGAGCAGTACTTC. Its translation is CASSQGLAGDEQYF.

CDR3 region: CASSLGGGAGGYTF. The CDR3 nucleotides are TGTGCCAGCAGCCTAGGCGGGGGCGCGGGTGGCTACACCTTC. This chain joins TRBV6-4 and TRBJ1-2, with D perhaps matching TRBD1 (6 bases). The CDR3 has 14 residues. The germline V and J ends were trimmed by 6 bases and 7 bases, with 18 bases remaining between them. CDR1 is MRHNA and CDR2 is SNTAGT in the germline V gene.

This clone turned up a few times. The V call is TRBV6-5, the J call TRBJ1-1; 8 bases align to TRBD1. The CDR3 contains 14 residues. J was trimmed by 4 bases and V by 6 bases; bases with no gene match: 7. Germline loops: CDR1 MNHEY, CDR2 SVGAGI. The CDR3 here is CASSVSRGLTEAFF. The CDR3 DNA follows: TGTGCCAGCAGCGTGAGCAGGGGGCTCACTGAAGCTTTCTTT.

The chain links TRBV5-1 to TRBJ2-5, with D maybe TRBD2 (5 bases). CDR3 length: 13 amino acids. The V end was cut by 5 bases, the J end by 0 bases, with 8 bases between. Germline V gene sequence: CDR1 SGHRS, CDR2 YFSETQ. In DNA, the CDR3 is TGCGCCAGCAGGACGGGGAACCAAGAGACCCAGTACTTC. It specifies CASRTGNQETQYF.

V gene TRBV24-1 combines with J gene TRBJ2-5; tentative D call: TRBD2 (7 bases). The CDR3 covers 16 residues. V was clipped by 2 bases and J by 5 bases, with 17 bases between them. CDR1 is KGHDR and CDR2 is SFDVKD in the germline V gene. CDR3 amino acids: CATSDWGTGGAETQYF. The CDR3 DNA sequence: TGTGCCACCAGTGATTGGGGAACTGGGGGGGCGGAGACCCAGTACTTC.

V usage is TRBV9 and J usage is TRBJ2-3, with D possibly being TRBD2 (7 bases). There are 15 residues in the CDR3. From germline, CDR1 is SGDLS and CDR2 YYNGEE. The ends were cut back, 4 bases at V and 4 bases at J, with 16 bases in the middle. The CDR3 DNA is TGTGCCAGCAGCTTCGGAAGGGGGGGGCCAGATACGCAGTATTTT. Amino acids: CASSFGRGGPDTQYF.